The sequence of this T cell receptor (beta chain) was determined in a study of blood T cell repertoires in COVID-19 (dated by TCRdb to the early 2020s). About the investigation overall: Samples covering the acute and convalescent phases of COVID-19 were provided by collaborators in the United States, Italy and Spain. The prospective study material was composed of cDNA or gDNA derived from T cells, B-cell-depleted T cells, or PBMCs. The dataset comprised deeply sampled blood TCRbeta repertoires from subjects exposed to, actively infected with, or recovered from COVID-19. The repertoires were released in a freely available public database intended as a resource for research on the immune response to SARS-CoV-2. The samples were drawn from the first 160 participants of the ongoing ImmuneRACE study and from 1,254 subjects provided by 6 global collaborators. The sample metadata nearly always contained a de-identified subject ID, COVID-19 status, age in years and sex. HLA class I and class II types, where available, came from metadata supplied by the sample provider rather than from assay-based typing. Findings and caveats that apply to the study as a whole: How much clinical and demographic metadata was included differed by source and by participant, and the metadata was provided uncurated.

TCRbeta CDR3 regions were amplified from genomic DNA by means of the immunoSEQ Assay, a bias-controlled multiplex PCR. The paper's processing steps were these. Within the assay, amplification of reference gene primers was used to estimate how many nucleated cells each sample contained. To quantify the absolute abundance of each unique TCRbeta CDR3 rearrangement, sequence reads were collapsed and filtered. For each sample, productive Simpson clonality was calculated as the square root of Simpson's diversity index across productive rearrangements. The source is immuneACCESS, and TCRdb retained only in-frame sequences with V and J called. Part of the clones is not carried over; for the studies checked, unresolved V genes explain less than half of this, and the remainder is unexplained. V and J calls and clone size come straight from that table; D and trimming were deduced from the DNA. For this sample the table gives 150,000 or so clones, of which 70% to 85% were detected only once. The ten largest clonotypes hold about 7.2% of the sample.

Deletion took 4 bases off V and 5 bases off J, with a span of 6 bases between the germline ends. The germline V gene (reference sequence) supplies CDR1 GTSNPN and CDR2 SVGIG. The CDR3 holds 11 amino acids from the cysteine to the phenylalanine. CDR3 DNA only is kept here, 33 bases in frame from base 1. About this clone itself: The specificity of this receptor is unknown. One base away there is no much larger clone; base qualities are not given.

Each collaborating institution followed its own protocols to collect whole blood in K2EDTA tubes. For TCRbeta analysis, collaborator samples were shipped as frozen whole blood, as isolated PBMCs, or as DNA extracted from either sample type. The clonotype was recovered from a woman aged 50 to 60 in a cohort sampled during active or convalescent COVID-19. The sample taken for sequencing was peripheral blood. The V gene is TRBV30 and the J gene is TRBJ2-4; TRBD2 is a weak D gene call, 6 bases matching. The DNA sequence is given as TGTGCCTGGACGGGAGAAAACATTCAGTACTTC. It codes for CAWTGENIQYF.